These T cell receptor beta chains were read from a single sample in a study of blood T cell repertoires in COVID-19. Method: immunoSEQ multiplex PCR; TCRdb's copy keeps in-frame clones and lacks some. The sample lists about 190,000 clones; less than 85% were seen once. Sequenced: peripheral blood. The receptors derive from a man between 50 and 59 years old who had recovered from COVID-19. Both conserved end residues are part of each CDR3. The D gene is left open where the match is weak. For some rows the clone size is stated as once, few or many, or as a class when expanded; others skip it.

len: 15; v_gene: TRBV24-1; d_gene: .; j_gene: TRBJ2-3; abundance: .; CDR3aa: CATSDSTKLGDTQYF; CDR3nt: TGTGCCACCAGTGATTCCACCAAACTAGGGGATACGCAGTATTTT
len: 15; v_gene: TRBV5-1; d_gene: TRBD2; j_gene: TRBJ2-3; abundance: few; CDR3aa: CASSQNSGSTNTQYF; CDR3nt: TGCGCCAGCAGCCAAAATAGCGGGAGTACTAATACGCAGTATTTT
len: 16; v_gene: TRBV5-1; d_gene: .; j_gene: TRBJ1-2; abundance: few; CDR3aa: CASTRRGVDTNYGYTF; CDR3nt: TGCGCCAGCACCCGACGAGGAGTAGATACTAACTATGGCTACACCTTC
len: 15; v_gene: TRBV5-8; d_gene: TRBD1; j_gene: TRBJ2-1; abundance: .; CDR3aa: CASSAYRGASNEQFF; CDR3nt: TGTGCCAGCAGCGCGTACAGGGGTGCCTCTAATGAGCAGTTCTTC
len: 14; v_gene: TRBV3-1/TRBV3-2; d_gene: .; j_gene: TRBJ2-1; abundance: once; CDR3aa: CASSLSDTSRKQFF; CDR3nt: TGTGCCAGCAGCCTGAGTGACACCTCTCGGAAGCAGTTCTTC
len: 12; v_gene: TRBV29-1; d_gene: .; j_gene: TRBJ2-3; abundance: .; CDR3aa: CSAQRQKDTQYF; CDR3nt: TGCAGCGCCCAGCGACAGAAAGATACGCAGTATTTT
len: 14; v_gene: TRBV7-9; d_gene: .; j_gene: TRBJ1-1; abundance: .; CDR3aa: CASSLDGDKGVAFF; CDR3nt: TGTGCCAGCAGCTTAGATGGGGACAAGGGGGTAGCTTTCTTT
len: 13; v_gene: TRBV3-1/TRBV3-2; d_gene: TRBD1; j_gene: TRBJ2-5; abundance: .; CDR3aa: CASSPGQGETQYF; CDR3nt: TGTGCCAGCAGTCCGGGACAGGGGGAGACCCAGTACTTC
len: 18; v_gene: TRBV6-1; d_gene: .; j_gene: TRBJ2-6; abundance: .; CDR3aa: CASSEWFLQVSGANVLTF; CDR3nt: TGTGCCAGCAGTGAATGGTTTTTACAGGTATCTGGGGCCAACGTCCTGACTTTC
len: 14; v_gene: TRBV30; d_gene: TRBD1; j_gene: TRBJ1-5; abundance: once; CDR3aa: CAWSTRQGSQPQHF; CDR3nt: TGTGCCTGGAGTACCCGACAGGGATCTCAGCCCCAGCATTTT
len: 11; v_gene: TRBV20-1; d_gene: .; j_gene: TRBJ1-2; abundance: .; CDR3aa: CSALGVYGYTF; CDR3nt: TGCAGTGCTCTAGGGGTTTATGGCTACACCTTC
len: 15; v_gene: TRBV6-5; d_gene: .; j_gene: TRBJ2-7; abundance: .; CDR3aa: CASRISKVFSYEQYF; CDR3nt: TGTGCCAGTAGAATAAGTAAAGTCTTTTCCTACGAGCAGTACTTC
len: 12; v_gene: TRBV29-1; d_gene: TRBD1; j_gene: TRBJ1-1; abundance: .; CDR3aa: CSGQGQGTEAFF; CDR3nt: TGCAGCGGACAGGGACAGGGGACTGAAGCTTTCTTT
len: 16; v_gene: TRBV11-2; d_gene: .; j_gene: TRBJ2-1; abundance: .; CDR3aa: CASSLARGYSYNEQFF; CDR3nt: TGTGCCAGCAGCTTAGCTCGGGGGTATTCCTACAATGAGCAGTTCTTC
len: 14; v_gene: TRBV6-5; d_gene: .; j_gene: TRBJ1-1; abundance: once; CDR3aa: CASNIGVLGTEAFF; CDR3nt: TGTGCCAGCAACATAGGGGTGCTCGGCACTGAAGCTTTCTTT
len: 15; v_gene: TRBV29-1; d_gene: TRBD2; j_gene: TRBJ2-7; abundance: .; CDR3aa: CSAEIGLAGVGEQYF; CDR3nt: TGCAGCGCCGAAATCGGACTAGCGGGAGTGGGTGAGCAGTACTTC
len: 17; v_gene: TRBV19; d_gene: .; j_gene: TRBJ1-1; abundance: few; CDR3aa: CASSIGVGGTGNTEAFF; CDR3nt: TGTGCCAGTAGTATTGGGGTCGGAGGGACGGGGAACACTGAAGCTTTCTTT
len: 15; v_gene: TRBV7-9; d_gene: TRBD1; j_gene: TRBJ2-7; abundance: .; CDR3aa: CASSFLDRGKKEQYF; CDR3nt: TGTGCCAGCAGCTTCCTGGACAGGGGGAAAAAAGAGCAGTACTTC
len: 15; v_gene: TRBV19; d_gene: .; j_gene: TRBJ1-5; abundance: few; CDR3aa: CASSHTGPSNQPQHF; CDR3nt: TGTGCCAGTAGTCATACAGGGCCCAGCAATCAGCCCCAGCATTTT
len: 15; v_gene: TRBV6-5; d_gene: .; j_gene: TRBJ2-6; abundance: .; CDR3aa: CASSGPGSGANVLTF; CDR3nt: TGTGCCAGCAGCGGCCCAGGATCCGGGGCCAACGTCCTGACTTTC
len: 14; v_gene: TRBV9; d_gene: .; j_gene: TRBJ2-3; abundance: .; CDR3aa: CASSDVGRGDTQYF; CDR3nt: TGTGCCAGCAGTGATGTTGGGAGAGGGGATACGCAGTATTTT